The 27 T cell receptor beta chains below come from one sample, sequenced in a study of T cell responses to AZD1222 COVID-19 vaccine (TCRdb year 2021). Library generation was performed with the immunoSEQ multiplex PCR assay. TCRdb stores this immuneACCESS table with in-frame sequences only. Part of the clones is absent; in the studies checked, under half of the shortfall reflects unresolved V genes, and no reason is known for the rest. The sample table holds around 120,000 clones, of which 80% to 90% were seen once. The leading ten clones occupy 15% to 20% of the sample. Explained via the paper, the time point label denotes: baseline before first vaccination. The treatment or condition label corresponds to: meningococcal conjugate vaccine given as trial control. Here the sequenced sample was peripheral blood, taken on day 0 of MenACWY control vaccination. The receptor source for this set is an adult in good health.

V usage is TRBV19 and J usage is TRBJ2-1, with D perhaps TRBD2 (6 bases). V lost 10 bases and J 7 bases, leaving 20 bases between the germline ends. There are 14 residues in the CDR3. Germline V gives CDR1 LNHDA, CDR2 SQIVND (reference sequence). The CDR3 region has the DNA TGTGCCACGGGAGTCGGGACCCTGGTGAATGAGCAGTTCTTC. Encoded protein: CATGVGTLVNEQFF.

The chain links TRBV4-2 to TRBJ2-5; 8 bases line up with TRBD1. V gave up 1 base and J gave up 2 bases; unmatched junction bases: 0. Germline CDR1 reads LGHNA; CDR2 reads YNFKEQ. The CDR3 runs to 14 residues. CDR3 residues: CASSQGTGQETQYF. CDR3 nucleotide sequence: TGTGCCAGCAGCCAAGGGACAGGGCAAGAGACCCAGTACTTC.

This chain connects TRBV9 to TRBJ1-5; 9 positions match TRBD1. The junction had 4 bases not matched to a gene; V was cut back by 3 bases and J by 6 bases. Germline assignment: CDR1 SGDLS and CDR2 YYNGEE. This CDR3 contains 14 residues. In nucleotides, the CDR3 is TGTGCCAGCAGCGCCGGGACAGGGTTTCAGCCCCAGCATTTT. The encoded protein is CASSAGTGFQPQHF.

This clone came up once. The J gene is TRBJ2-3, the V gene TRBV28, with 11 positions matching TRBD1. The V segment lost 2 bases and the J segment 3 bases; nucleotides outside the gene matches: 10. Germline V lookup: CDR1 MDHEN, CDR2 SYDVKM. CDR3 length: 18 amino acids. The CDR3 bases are TGTGCCAGCAGTTTAACGACTGGACAGGGGGCGCAAACAGATACGCAGTATTTT. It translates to CASSLTTGQGAQTDTQYF.

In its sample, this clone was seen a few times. The CDR3 DNA follows: TGCGCCAGCAGCTTGCTTCCAGGCGCTCAAGAGACCCAGTACTTC. This codes for CASSLLPGAQETQYF. This sequence joins TRBV5-1 and TRBJ2-5; D remains ambiguous. V was pared by 1 base and J by 2 bases, with 12 bases between. The CDR3 runs to 15 residues. CDR1 is SGHRS, CDR2 YFSETQ, per germline.

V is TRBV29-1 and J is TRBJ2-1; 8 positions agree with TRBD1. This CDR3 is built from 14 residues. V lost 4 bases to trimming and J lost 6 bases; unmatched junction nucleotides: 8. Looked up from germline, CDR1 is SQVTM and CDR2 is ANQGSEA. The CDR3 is CSVAGQGYINEQFF. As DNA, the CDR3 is TGCAGCGTTGCCGGACAGGGTTATATCAATGAGCAGTTCTTC.

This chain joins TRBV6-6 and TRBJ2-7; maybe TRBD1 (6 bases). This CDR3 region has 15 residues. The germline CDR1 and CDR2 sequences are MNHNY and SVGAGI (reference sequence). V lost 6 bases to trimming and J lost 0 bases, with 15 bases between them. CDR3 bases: TGTGCCAGCAGGCCAGGACAGCCCGGCTCCTACGAGCAGTACTTC. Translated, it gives CASRPGQPGSYEQYF.

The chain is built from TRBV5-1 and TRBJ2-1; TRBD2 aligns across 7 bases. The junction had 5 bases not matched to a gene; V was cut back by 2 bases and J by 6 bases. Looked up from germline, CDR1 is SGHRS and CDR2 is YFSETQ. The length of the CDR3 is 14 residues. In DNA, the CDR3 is TGCGCCAGCAGCTTAGTGGGAGGGCCCAATGAGCAGTTCTTC. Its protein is CASSLVGGPNEQFF.

The CDR3 loop is CASSWGYNEQFF. As DNA, the CDR3 is TGTGCCTCCTCGTGGGGCTACAATGAGCAGTTCTTC. The chain couples TRBV30 to TRBJ2-1; D is unresolved. The CDR3 covers 12 residues. The germline CDR1 and CDR2 sequences are GTSNPN and SVGIG (reference sequence). V was trimmed by 7 bases and J by 3 bases, leaving 10 bases between them.

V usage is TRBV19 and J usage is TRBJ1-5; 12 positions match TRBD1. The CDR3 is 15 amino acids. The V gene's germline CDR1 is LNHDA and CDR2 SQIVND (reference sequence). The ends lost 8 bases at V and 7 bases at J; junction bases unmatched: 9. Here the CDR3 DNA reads TGTGCCAGTGCTCCGGGACAGGGGGCCAAGCAGCCCCAGCATTTT. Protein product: CASAPGQGAKQPQHF.

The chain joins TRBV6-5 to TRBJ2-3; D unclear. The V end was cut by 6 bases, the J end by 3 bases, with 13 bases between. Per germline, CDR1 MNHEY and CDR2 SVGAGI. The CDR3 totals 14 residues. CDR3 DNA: TGTGCCAGCAGGACGCGCGTGGCAACAGATACGCAGTATTTT. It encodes CASRTRVATDTQYF.

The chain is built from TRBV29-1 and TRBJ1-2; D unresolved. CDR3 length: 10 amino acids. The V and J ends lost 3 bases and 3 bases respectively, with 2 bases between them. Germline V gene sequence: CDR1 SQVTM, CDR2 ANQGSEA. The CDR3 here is CSVDHYGYTF. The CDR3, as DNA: TGCAGCGTTGACCACTATGGCTACACCTTC.

The DNA of the CDR3 is TGTGCCAGCAGCTTAGGCTGGAACTCCTACGAGCAGTACTTC. Translated, it gives CASSLGWNSYEQYF. V usage is TRBV11-3 and J usage is TRBJ2-7; D is uncertain. This CDR3 is built from 14 residues. Trimming shortened V by 1 base and J by 0 bases, and 7 bases separated the two germline ends. Germline CDR1 reads SGHNT; CDR2 reads YENEEA.

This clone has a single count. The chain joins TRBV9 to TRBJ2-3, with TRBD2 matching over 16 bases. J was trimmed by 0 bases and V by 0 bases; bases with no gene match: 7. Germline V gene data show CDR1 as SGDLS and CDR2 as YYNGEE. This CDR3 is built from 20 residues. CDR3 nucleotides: TGTGCCAGCAGCGTAGAGGGACTAGCGGGAGGGACATCTAGCACAGATACGCAGTATTTT. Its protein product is CASSVEGLAGGTSSTDTQYF.

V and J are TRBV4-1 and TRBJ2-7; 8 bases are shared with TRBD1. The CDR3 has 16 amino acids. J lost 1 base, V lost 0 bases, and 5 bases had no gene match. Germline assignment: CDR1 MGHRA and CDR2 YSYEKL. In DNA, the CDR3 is TGCGCCAGCAGCCAAGATCGAGGACAGGGATCCTACGAGCAGTACTTC. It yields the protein CASSQDRGQGSYEQYF.

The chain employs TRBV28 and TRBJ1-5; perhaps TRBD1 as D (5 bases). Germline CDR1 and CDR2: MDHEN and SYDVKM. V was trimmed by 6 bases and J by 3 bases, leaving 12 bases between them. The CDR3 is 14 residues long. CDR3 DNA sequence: TGTGCCAGCAGCCCCGGACACAACAATCAGCCCCAGCATTTT. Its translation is CASSPGHNNQPQHF.

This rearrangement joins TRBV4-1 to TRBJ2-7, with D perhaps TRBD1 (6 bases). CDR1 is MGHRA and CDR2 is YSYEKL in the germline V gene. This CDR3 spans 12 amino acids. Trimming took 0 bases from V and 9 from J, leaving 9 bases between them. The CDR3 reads CASSQEGAGQYF. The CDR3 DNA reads TGCGCCAGCAGCCAAGAGGGGGCAGGGCAGTACTTC.

CDR3 sequence reads: CASSPGYDNEQFF. CDR3 bases: TGTGCCAGCAGCCCTGGCTACGACAATGAGCAGTTCTTC. The J gene is TRBJ2-1, the V gene TRBV13; D unresolved. The CDR3 has 13 residues. The V end lost 5 bases, the J end lost 5 bases, and 10 bases lay between the germline ends. From germline, CDR1 is PRHDT and CDR2 FYEKMQ (reference sequence).

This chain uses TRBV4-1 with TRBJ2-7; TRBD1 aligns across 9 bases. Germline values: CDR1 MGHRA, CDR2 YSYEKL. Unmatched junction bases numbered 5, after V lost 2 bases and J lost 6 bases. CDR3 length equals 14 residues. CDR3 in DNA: TGCGCCAGCAGCCAACCCGGACAGGGGCTCGAGCAGTACTTC. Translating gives CASSQPGQGLEQYF.

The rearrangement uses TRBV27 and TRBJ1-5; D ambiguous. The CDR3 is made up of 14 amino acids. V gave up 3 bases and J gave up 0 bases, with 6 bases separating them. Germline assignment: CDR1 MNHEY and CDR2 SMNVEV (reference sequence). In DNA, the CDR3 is TGTGCCAGCAGTTTCTTCGGTAGCAATCAGCCCCAGCATTTT. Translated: CASSFFGSNQPQHF.

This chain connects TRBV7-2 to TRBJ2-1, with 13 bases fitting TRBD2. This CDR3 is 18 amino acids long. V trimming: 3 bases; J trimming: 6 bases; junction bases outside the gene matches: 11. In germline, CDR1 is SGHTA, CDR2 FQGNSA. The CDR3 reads CASSFSRGLAGVPNEQFF. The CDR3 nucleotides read TGTGCCAGCAGCTTTAGTCGTGGACTAGCGGGAGTCCCCAATGAGCAGTTCTTC.

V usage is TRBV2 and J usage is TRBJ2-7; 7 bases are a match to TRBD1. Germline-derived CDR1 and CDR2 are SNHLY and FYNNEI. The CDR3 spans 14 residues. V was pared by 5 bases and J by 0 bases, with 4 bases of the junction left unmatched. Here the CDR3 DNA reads TGTGCCAGCAGTCGACAGGGAAGCTCCTACGAGCAGTACTTC. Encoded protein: CASSRQGSSYEQYF.

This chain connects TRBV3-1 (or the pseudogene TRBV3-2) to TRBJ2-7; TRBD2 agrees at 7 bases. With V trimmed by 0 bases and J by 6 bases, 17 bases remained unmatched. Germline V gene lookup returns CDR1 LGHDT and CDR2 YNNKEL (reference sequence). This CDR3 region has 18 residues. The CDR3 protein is CASSQELVGGAGLSEQYF. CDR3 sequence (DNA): TGTGCCAGCAGCCAAGAGTTGGTCGGCGGAGCGGGACTGTCCGAGCAGTACTTC.

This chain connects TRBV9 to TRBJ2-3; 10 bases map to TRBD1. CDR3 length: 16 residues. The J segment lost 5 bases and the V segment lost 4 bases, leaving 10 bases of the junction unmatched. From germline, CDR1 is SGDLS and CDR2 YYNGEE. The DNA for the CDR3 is TGTGCCAGCAGCCGAACCGGGACAGGGGTTGAAGATACGCAGTATTTT. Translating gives CASSRTGTGVEDTQYF.

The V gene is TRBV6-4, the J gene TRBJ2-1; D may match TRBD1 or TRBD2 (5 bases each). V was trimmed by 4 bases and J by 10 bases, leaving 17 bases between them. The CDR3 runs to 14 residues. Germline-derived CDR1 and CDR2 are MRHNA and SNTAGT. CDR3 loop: CASSASDGAGEQFF. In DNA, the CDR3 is TGTGCCAGCAGTGCCTCCGACGGGGCCGGGGAGCAGTTCTTC.

The CDR3 sequence is CASSFGLGLAASGELFF. In DNA, the CDR3 is TGCGCCAGCAGCTTCGGTTTGGGGCTAGCGGCGTCCGGGGAGCTGTTTTTT. The J gene is TRBJ2-2, the V gene TRBV5-1; 7 bases align to TRBD2. The trim removed 2 bases at V and 6 bases at J, leaving 13 bases unmatched. This CDR3 is 17 amino acids long. CDR1 and CDR2 (germline): SGHRS, YFSETQ.

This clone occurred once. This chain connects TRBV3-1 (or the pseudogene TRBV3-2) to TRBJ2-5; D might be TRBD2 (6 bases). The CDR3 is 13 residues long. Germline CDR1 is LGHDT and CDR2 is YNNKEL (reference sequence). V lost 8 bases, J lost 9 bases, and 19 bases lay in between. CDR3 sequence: CASGGGRSGSQYF. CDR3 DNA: TGTGCCAGCGGGGGAGGAAGGTCAGGGTCCCAGTACTTC.